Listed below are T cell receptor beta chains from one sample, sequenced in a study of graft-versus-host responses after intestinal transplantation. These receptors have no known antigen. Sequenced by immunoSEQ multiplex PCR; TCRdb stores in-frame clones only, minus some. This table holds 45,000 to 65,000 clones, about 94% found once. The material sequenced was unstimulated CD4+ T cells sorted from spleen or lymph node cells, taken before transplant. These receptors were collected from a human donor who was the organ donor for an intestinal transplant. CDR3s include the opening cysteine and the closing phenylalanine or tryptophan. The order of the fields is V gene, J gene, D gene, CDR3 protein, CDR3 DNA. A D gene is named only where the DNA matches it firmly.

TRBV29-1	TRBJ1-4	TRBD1	CSAVTGRSEKLFF	TGCAGCGCCGTGACAGGGAGAAGTGAAAAACTGTTTTTT
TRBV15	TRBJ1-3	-	CATSRASTGRSSGNTIYF	TGTGCCACCAGCAGAGCCTCCACCGGACGGAGCTCTGGAAACACCATATATTTT
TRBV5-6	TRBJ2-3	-	CASSLRGTDTQYF	TGTGCCAGCAGCTTGCGGGGCACAGATACGCAGTATTTT
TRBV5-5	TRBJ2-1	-	CASSWLLGSNEQFF	TGTGCCAGCAGCTGGCTACTAGGAAGCAATGAGCAGTTCTTC
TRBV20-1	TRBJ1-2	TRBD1	CSAGDRDGYTF	TGCAGTGCTGGAGACAGGGACGGCTACACCTTC
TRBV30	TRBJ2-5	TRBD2	CACLAGQETQYF	TGTGCCTGCCTAGCGGGCCAAGAGACCCAGTACTTC
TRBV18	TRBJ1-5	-	CASSPLRGNQPQHF	TGTGCCAGCTCACCACTAAGGGGTAATCAGCCCCAGCATTTT
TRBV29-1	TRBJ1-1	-	CSVGEDTEAFF	TGCAGCGTTGGAGAGGACACTGAAGCTTTCTTT
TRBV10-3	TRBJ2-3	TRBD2	CAISGAYRGDQDTQYF	TGTGCCATCAGTGGTGCCTATCGGGGGGACCAAGATACGCAGTATTTT
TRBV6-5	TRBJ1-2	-	CASRPTEAHNYGYTF	TGTGCCAGCAGGCCGACGGAAGCCCATAACTATGGCTACACCTTC
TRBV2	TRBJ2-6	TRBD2	CASSSLAGGSSGANVLTF	TGTGCCAGCAGTTCACTAGCGGGGGGTTCCTCTGGGGCCAACGTCCTGACTTTC
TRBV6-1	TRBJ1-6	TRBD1	CASSPETGDHAPLHF	TGTGCCAGCAGCCCTGAGACAGGGGATCATGCACCCCTCCACTTT